This T cell receptor beta chain was retrieved from a study of Graves' ophthalmopathy and Graves' hyperthyroidism. J gave up 6 bases and V 3 bases, and 2 bases lay outside the gene matches. Looked up from germline, CDR1 is SGHTA and CDR2 is FQGTGA. The CDR3 extends over 12 amino acids. From RNA, the CDR3 regions of TCR beta chains were amplified and sequenced. Amplification began with first-round RT-PCR using HTBI primers, then second-round multiplex PCR was performed. TCRdb used MiXCR to reprocess the multiplex PCR reads, holding one entry per CDR3 protein. Of roughly 600,000 distinct CDR3 sequences detected, 35% to 45% appear once; the ten largest clones hold around 4%.

V gene TRBV7-3 combines with J gene TRBJ2-7, with TRBD1 matching 7 bases. Sequencing was performed on peripheral blood or thyroid tissue (not recorded which). This receptor was taken from an adult man with Graves' hyperthyroidism. In nucleotides, the CDR3 is TGTGCCAGCAGCTTTGGACAGGCCGAGCAGTACTTC. Translation gives CASSFGQAEQYF. Looking up the rest from reference TRBV7-3 and TRBJ2-7 gives the full variable domain: GAGVSQTPSNKVTEKGKYVELRCDPISGHTALYWYRQSLGQGPEFLIYFQGTGAADDSGLPNDRFFAVRPEGSVSTLKIQRTERGDSAVYLCASSFGQAEQYFGPGTRLTVT.